This TCR beta chain was sequenced during a study of blood T cells in healthy people across ages. Study in general: Per every two T cells, about one barcoded beta molecule was captured by template switching.

Trimming took 3 bases from V and 9 from J, leaving 17 bases between them. Germline V gene data show CDR1 as MNHNS and CDR2 as SASEGT. This CDR3 comprises 14 residues. The authors ran a second PCR of roughly 6 to 12 cycles using a sample-barcoded 5' primer and a J-beta primer mix. One entry per CDR3 protein results from TCRdb running MiXCR on the 5' RACE reads. The data contain around 800,000 distinct CDR3 sequences, more than 25% of them singletons. Isolation yielded PBMCs, at least 6 million per sample, in every case. These data also formed part of another study, on T cells of mothers and their children. This second report adds: The TCR beta CDR3 read count exceeded 9 million for each mother and was 2.5 million to 3 million for each child.

The receptor's source is a boy younger than 18 in good health. Sequenced material: blood. V and J are TRBV6-1 and TRBJ2-5; weak D call: TRBD1 (6 bases). CDR3 sequence: CASSDSWTELPQYF. CDR3 DNA sequence: TGTGCCAGCAGTGATTCTTGGACAGAGCTTCCCCAGTACTTC.